This TCR beta chain stems from a study of shared clonotypes between healthy human individuals. Trimming cost V 4 bases and J 0 bases; bases outside gene matches: 9. The germline V gene encodes CDR1 SGHAT and CDR2 FQNNGV. The CDR3 contains 16 residues. Produced via immunoSEQ multiplex PCR; TCRdb's table is partial and in-frame only. The table lists hundreds of thousands of clones, about 96% of them singletons, with more than 0.085% in the top ten. Terminally differentiated effector memory CD45RA+ cells were excluded by CCR7 positive selection of CD45RO-negative cells. This chain uses TRBV11-2 with TRBJ2-7, with 7 bases lining up with TRBD1. Sequencing used naive CD8+ T cells sorted from blood. The TCR was taken from a woman aged 25 to 39 in good health. The CDR3 sequence: CASSSTGHVPSYEQYF. The CDR3 coding sequence is TGTGCCAGCAGCTCGACAGGGCACGTCCCCTCCTACGAGCAGTACTTC.